This T cell receptor beta chain was captured by sequencing in a study of metastatic and nonmetastatic thyroid tumors. Across the whole study: A comparison of repertoires was made across blood and tumor or nodule tissue from malignant and benign thyroid patients.

No treatment of any kind had been given to any patient before thyroid surgery. TCRdb reprocessed the PCR reads using MiXCR. The sample lists fewer than 20,000 clones; around 23% were seen once. In its sample, this clone was seen a few times. The antigen is undetermined. Study-wide findings and caveats: Versus benign nodules, malignant thyroid tumors reportedly had significantly higher TCR beta diversity, in blood and tumor.

The trim removed 6 bases at V and 2 bases at J, leaving 3 bases unmatched. This CDR3 region has 13 residues. Per the germline V gene, CDR1 is SNHLY and CDR2 is FYNNEI. The chain recombines TRBV2 with TRBJ1-1; 7 nucleotides match TRBD1. The clonotype comes from a female donor with papillary thyroid cancer or a benign thyroid nodule (not recorded which). Some clones in this sample may be carry-over from other donors' samples. Sequences were obtained from adjacent normal tissue. The CDR3 DNA reads TGTGCCAGCAGGCGAGGGGGCAACACTGAAGCTTTCTTT. Translated: CASRRGGNTEAFF.